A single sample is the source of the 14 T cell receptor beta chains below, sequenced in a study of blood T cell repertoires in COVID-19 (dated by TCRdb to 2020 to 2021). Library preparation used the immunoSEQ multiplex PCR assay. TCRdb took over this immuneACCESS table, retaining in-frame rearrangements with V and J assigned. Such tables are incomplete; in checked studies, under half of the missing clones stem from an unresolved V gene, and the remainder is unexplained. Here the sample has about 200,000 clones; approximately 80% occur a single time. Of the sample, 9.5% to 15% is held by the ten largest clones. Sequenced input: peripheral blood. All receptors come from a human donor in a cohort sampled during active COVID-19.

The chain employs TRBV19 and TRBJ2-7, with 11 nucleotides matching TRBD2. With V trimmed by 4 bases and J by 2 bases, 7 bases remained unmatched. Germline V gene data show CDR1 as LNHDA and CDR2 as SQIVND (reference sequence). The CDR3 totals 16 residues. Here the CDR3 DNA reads TGTGCCAGTAGTACCGTGCTAGCGGGAGGAACCTACGAGCAGTACTTC. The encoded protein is CASSTVLAGGTYEQYF.

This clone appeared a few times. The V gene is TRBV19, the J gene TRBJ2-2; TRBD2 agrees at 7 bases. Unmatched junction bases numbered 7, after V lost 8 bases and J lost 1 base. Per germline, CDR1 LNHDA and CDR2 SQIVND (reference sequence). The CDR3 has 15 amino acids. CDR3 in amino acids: CASSNWGGNTGELFF. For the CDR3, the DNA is TGTGCCAGTTCGAATTGGGGGGGGAACACCGGGGAGCTGTTTTTT.

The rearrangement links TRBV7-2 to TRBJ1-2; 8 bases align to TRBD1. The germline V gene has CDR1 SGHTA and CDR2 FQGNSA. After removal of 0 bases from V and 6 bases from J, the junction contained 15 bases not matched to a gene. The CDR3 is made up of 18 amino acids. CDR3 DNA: TGTGCCAGCAGCTTAGCGCTGGCAGGGGGCAGGATCGGTAATGGCTACACCTTC. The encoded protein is CASSLALAGGRIGNGYTF. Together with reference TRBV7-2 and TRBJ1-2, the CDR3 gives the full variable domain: GAGVSQSPSNKVTEKGKDVELRCDPISGHTALYWYRQSLGQGLEFLIYFQGNSAPDKSGLPSDRFSAERTGGSVSTLTIQRTQQEDSAVYLCASSLALAGGRIGNGYTFGSGTRLTVV.

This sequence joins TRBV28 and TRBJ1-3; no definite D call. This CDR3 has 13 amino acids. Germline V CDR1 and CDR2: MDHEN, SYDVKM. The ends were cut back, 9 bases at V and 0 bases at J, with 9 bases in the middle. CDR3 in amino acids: CASQDFSGNTIYF. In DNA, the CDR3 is TGTGCCAGTCAGGATTTCTCTGGAAACACCATATATTTT.

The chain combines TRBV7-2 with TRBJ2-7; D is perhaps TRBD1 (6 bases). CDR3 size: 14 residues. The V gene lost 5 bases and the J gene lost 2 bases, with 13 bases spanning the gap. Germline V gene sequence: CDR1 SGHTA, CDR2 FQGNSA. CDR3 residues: CASSEDRGAYEQYF. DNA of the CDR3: TGTGCCAGCAGCGAGGACAGAGGAGCCTACGAGCAGTACTTC.

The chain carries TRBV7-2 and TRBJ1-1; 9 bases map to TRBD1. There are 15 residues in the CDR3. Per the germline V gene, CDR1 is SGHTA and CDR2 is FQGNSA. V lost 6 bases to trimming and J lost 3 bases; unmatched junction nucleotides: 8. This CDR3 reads CASSRQGGEDTEAFF. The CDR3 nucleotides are TGTGCCAGCAGTCGACAGGGGGGGGAGGACACTGAAGCTTTCTTT.

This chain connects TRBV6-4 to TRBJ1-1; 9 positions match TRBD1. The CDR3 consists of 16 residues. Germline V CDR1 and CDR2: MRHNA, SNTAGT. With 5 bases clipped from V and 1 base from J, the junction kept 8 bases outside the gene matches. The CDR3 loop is CASSPGTGTENTEAFF. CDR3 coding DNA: TGTGCCAGCAGTCCAGGGACAGGGACTGAGAACACTGAAGCTTTCTTT.

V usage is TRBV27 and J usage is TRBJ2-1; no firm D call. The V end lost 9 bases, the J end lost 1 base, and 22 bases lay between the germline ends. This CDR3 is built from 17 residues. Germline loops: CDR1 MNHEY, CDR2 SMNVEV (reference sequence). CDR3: CASRSPSLVGSYNEQFF. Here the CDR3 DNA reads TGTGCCAGTCGATCTCCCAGCCTAGTTGGGTCCTACAATGAGCAGTTCTTC.

The CDR3 nucleotides are TGTGCCAGCAGTTACTCGAAGGTCCAGGAGGGAGGGAAACTGTTTTTT. Translated: CASSYSKVQEGGKLFF. This chain joins TRBV6-2 or TRBV6-3 and TRBJ1-4; D is uncertain. CDR1 is MNHEY and CDR2 is SVGEGT in the germline V gene. The CDR3 consists of 16 residues. V lost 0 bases to trimming and J lost 11 bases, with 19 bases between them.

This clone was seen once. The CDR3 protein is CASNPGGRSNQPQHF. CDR3 DNA: TGTGCCAGTAACCCAGGGGGCCGAAGCAATCAGCCCCAGCATTTT. The V and J genes are TRBV19 and TRBJ1-5; 8 nucleotides match TRBD1. V trimming: 7 bases; J trimming: 1 base; junction bases outside the gene matches: 6. Germline assignment: CDR1 LNHDA and CDR2 SQIVND (reference sequence). The CDR3 contains 15 residues.

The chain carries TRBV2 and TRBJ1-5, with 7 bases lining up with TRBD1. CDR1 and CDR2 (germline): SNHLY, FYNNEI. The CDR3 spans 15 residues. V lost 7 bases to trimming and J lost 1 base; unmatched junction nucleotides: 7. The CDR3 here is CASTKTGTSNQPQHF. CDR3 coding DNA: TGTGCCAGCACTAAGACAGGGACAAGCAATCAGCCCCAGCATTTT.

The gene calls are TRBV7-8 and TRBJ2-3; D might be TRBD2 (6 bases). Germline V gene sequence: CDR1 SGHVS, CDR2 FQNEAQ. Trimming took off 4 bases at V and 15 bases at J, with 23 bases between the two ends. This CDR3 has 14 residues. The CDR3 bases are TGTGCCAGCAGCTCCCTGGGGGGAGGCCCCTTAAAATATTTT. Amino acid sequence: CASSSLGGGPLKYF.

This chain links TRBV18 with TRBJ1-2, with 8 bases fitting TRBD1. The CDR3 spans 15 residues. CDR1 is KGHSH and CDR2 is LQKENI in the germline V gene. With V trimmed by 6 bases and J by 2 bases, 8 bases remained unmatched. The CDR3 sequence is CASSPTGGLNYGYTF. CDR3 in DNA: TGTGCCAGCTCTCCAACAGGGGGATTAAACTATGGCTACACCTTC.

CDR3 amino acids: CSVGQGRNEQFF. The CDR3 nucleotides read TGCAGCGTTGGGCAGGGAAGGAATGAGCAGTTCTTC. The V gene is TRBV29-1, the J gene TRBJ2-1, with D perhaps matching TRBD1 (5 bases). The V end lost 4 bases, the J end lost 7 bases, and 11 bases lay between the germline ends. The CDR3 runs 12 residues. Germline V gives CDR1 SQVTM, CDR2 ANQGSEA.